Following are 22 T cell receptor beta chains from one sample sequenced in a study of shared clonotypes between healthy human individuals (dated by TCRdb to 2020 to 2021). Library preparation employed the immunoSEQ multiplex PCR assay. TCRdb's version of the immuneACCESS table is confined to in-frame rearrangements and falls short of the full clone set. An unresolved V gene accounts for under half of the shortfall where checked; the remainder is of unknown origin. The sample table holds about 1 million clones, of which more than 60% were seen once. The leading ten clones occupy around 1.5% of the sample. The sequencing input was memory CD4+ T cells sorted from blood. The cell subset or site label corresponds to: CD45RA-negative fraction. The receptors were gathered from a man aged 18-30 years in good health.

This sequence joins TRBV18 and TRBJ1-1; D gene unclear. The CDR3 has 15 amino acids. CDR1 and CDR2 (germline): KGHSH, LQKENI. The V end was cut by 0 bases, the J end by 3 bases, with 11 bases between. CDR3 bases: TGTGCCAGCTCACCACCCCGGAGCATGGACACTGAAGCTTTCTTT. This codes for CASSPPRSMDTEAFF.

The chain's CDR3 is CASSEALAGSYNEQFF. CDR3 DNA: TGTGCCAGCAGTGAAGCGCTGGCGGGCTCCTACAATGAGCAGTTCTTC. V and J are TRBV6-1 and TRBJ2-1; D perhaps matches TRBD2 (5 bases). The CDR3 has 16 residues. From germline, CDR1 is MNHNS and CDR2 SASEGT. The V end lost 0 bases, the J end lost 0 bases, and 9 bases lay between the germline ends.

Remarks on this clone: This CDR3 is also generated by other DNA sequences in the sample. The chain employs TRBV6-5 and TRBJ2-5; D is ambiguous. CDR3 length: 11 residues. V was trimmed by 5 bases and J by 4 bases, leaving 5 bases between them. Germline V gene lookup returns CDR1 MNHEY and CDR2 SVGAGI. The CDR3 sequence is CASSKRETQYF. DNA for the CDR3: TGTGCCAGCAGTAAAAGAGAGACCCAGTACTTC.

This clone showed up many times. The chain carries TRBV9 and TRBJ1-2, with a weak D call TRBD1 (6 bases). Germline V gene data show CDR1 as SGDLS and CDR2 as YYNGEE. The CDR3 extends over 14 amino acids. Trimming cost V 1 base and J 4 bases, with 11 bases left between them. The DNA of the CDR3 is TGTGCCAGCAGCGTAACCGGACAGTTCTATGGCTACACCTTC. Its translation: CASSVTGQFYGYTF.

This chain joins TRBV4-1 and TRBJ2-5, with 10 bases identical to TRBD2. Per germline, CDR1 MGHRA and CDR2 YSYEKL. V dropped 3 bases and J dropped 4; count of bases not matched to a gene: 2. The CDR3 extends over 14 amino acids. CDR3 DNA: TGCGCCAGCAGCCAGCTAGCGGGGGTAGAGACCCAGTACTTC. Its protein is CASSQLAGVETQYF.

This clone showed up just a few times. The V and J genes are TRBV5-4 and TRBJ1-1, with 8 nucleotides matching TRBD1. Germline V gene lookup returns CDR1 SGHNT and CDR2 YYREEE (reference sequence). This CDR3 is built from 13 residues. J lost 3 bases, V lost 4 bases, and 2 bases had no gene match. CDR3 sequence: CASSPTGDTEAFF. The CDR3, as DNA: TGTGCCAGCAGCCCGACAGGGGACACTGAAGCTTTCTTT. The complete variable domain, with remaining parts taken from reference TRBV5-4 and TRBJ1-1, reads ETGVTQSPTHLIKTRGQQVTLRCSSQSGHNTVSWYQQALGQGPQFIFQYYREEENGRGNFPPRFSGLQFPNYSSELNVNALELDDSALYLCASSPTGDTEAFFGQGTRLTVV.

The chain is built from TRBV4-3 and TRBJ1-4, with D perhaps TRBD1 (5 bases). Looked up from germline, CDR1 is LGHNA and CDR2 is YSLEER. The CDR3 has 18 amino acids. V lost 0 bases and J lost 7, with 21 bases in between. CDR3 protein: CASSQEAPRGVNSEKLFF. The CDR3 region has the DNA TGCGCCAGCAGCCAAGAAGCCCCCAGAGGGGTTAATAGTGAAAAACTGTTTTTT.

The gene calls are TRBV7-3 and TRBJ2-3; no reliable D call. The CDR3 has 14 residues. Germline values: CDR1 SGHTA, CDR2 FQGTGA. V lost 7 bases and J lost 0, with 11 bases in between. The CDR3 here is CASNLASSTDTQYF. The CDR3 coding sequence is TGTGCCAGCAACTTGGCATCTAGCACAGATACGCAGTATTTT.

The gene calls are TRBV5-6 and TRBJ2-5, with 7 bases lining up with TRBD2. In germline, CDR1 is SGHDT, CDR2 YYEEEE. The V segment lost 4 bases and the J segment 3 bases; nucleotides outside the gene matches: 3. The CDR3 runs to 13 residues. CDR3 sequence: CASSPGLKETQYF. The DNA of the CDR3 is TGTGCCAGCAGCCCGGGACTAAAAGAGACCCAGTACTTC. Using reference TRBV5-6 and TRBJ2-5 for the parts outside the CDR3, the full variable domain is DAGVTQSPTHLIKTRGQQVTLRCSPKSGHDTVSWYQQALGQGPQFIFQYYEEEERQRGNFPDRFSGHQFPNYSSELNVNALLLGDSALYLCASSPGLKETQYFGPGTRLLVL.

The rearrangement joins TRBV6-6 to TRBJ1-1; D not resolved. CDR1 is MNHNY and CDR2 is SVGAGI in the germline V gene (reference sequence). The germline V and J ends were trimmed by 5 bases and 1 base, with 8 bases remaining between them. This CDR3 has 13 residues. CDR3 residues: CASSVQANTEAFF. CDR3 sequence (DNA): TGTGCCAGCAGTGTACAAGCGAACACTGAAGCTTTCTTT.

The chain is built from TRBV6-1 and TRBJ2-7, with 8 bases matching TRBD1. Unmatched junction bases numbered 8, after V lost 4 bases and J lost 0 bases. Germline lookup yields CDR1 MNHNS and CDR2 SASEGT. This CDR3 has 16 residues. DNA for the CDR3: TGTGCCAGCAGTGGGGGGACGGGACAGGCCTCCTACGAGCAGTACTTC. This translates into CASSGGTGQASYEQYF.

The chain combines TRBV11-2 with TRBJ2-1, with TRBD2 as a possible D gene (7 bases). The CDR3 runs to 16 residues. Germline values: CDR1 SGHAT, CDR2 FQNNGV. V was trimmed by 4 bases and J by 1 base, leaving 14 bases between them. The CDR3 sequence is CASSWWAGASYNEQFF. The CDR3 coding sequence is TGTGCCAGCAGCTGGTGGGCGGGGGCTTCCTACAATGAGCAGTTCTTC.

The V and J genes are TRBV9 and TRBJ2-5; D unresolved. Germline CDR1 reads SGDLS; CDR2 reads YYNGEE. The V end was cut by 2 bases, the J end by 0 bases, with 14 bases between. CDR3 size: 16 residues. The CDR3 bases are TGTGCCAGCAGCGTCACGGACCTCCCGTACCAAGAGACCCAGTACTTC. Protein sequence: CASSVTDLPYQETQYF.

This chain links TRBV7-8 with TRBJ2-1, with TRBD2 as a possible D gene (6 bases). V was shortened by 5 bases and J by 5 bases, with 16 bases between the two germline ends. The CDR3 is 15 residues long. Germline assignment: CDR1 SGHVS and CDR2 FQNEAQ. CDR3: CASSGGLQTHNEQFF. The DNA of the CDR3 is TGTGCCAGCAGCGGGGGACTTCAAACCCACAATGAGCAGTTCTTC.

The chain recombines TRBV5-8 with TRBJ2-3; tentative D call: TRBD1 (5 bases). The CDR3 is 15 amino acids. Between the trimmed V and J ends, which lost 3 bases and 0 bases, there was a span of 11 bases. Germline lookup yields CDR1 SGHTS and CDR2 YDEGEE. The CDR3: CASSYGHSSTDTQYF. The CDR3 DNA is TGTGCCAGCAGCTATGGACACTCTAGCACAGATACGCAGTATTTT.

The V and J genes are TRBV18 and TRBJ2-1; TRBD2 matches at 13 bases. Germline V gene data show CDR1 as KGHSH and CDR2 as LQKENI. V shed 2 bases, J shed 14 bases, and the junction held 6 bases outside the gene matches. The CDR3 consists of 14 residues. CDR3 coding DNA: TGTGCCAGCTCACCATTACGACTAGCGGGAGGAGAGTTCTTC. It translates to CASSPLRLAGGEFF. Combining the CDR3 with reference TRBV18 and TRBJ2-1 gives the whole variable domain NAGVMQNPRHLVRRRGQEARLRCSPMKGHSHVYWYRQLPEEGLKFMVYLQKENIIDESGMPKERFSAEFPKEGPSILRIQQVVRGDSAAYFCASSPLRLAGGEFFGPGTRLTVL.

V and J are TRBV28 and TRBJ2-2; a weak D match, TRBD2 (6 bases). The CDR3 consists of 18 residues. V shed 2 bases and J shed 3 bases, with 19 bases lying between them. The V gene's germline CDR1 is MDHEN and CDR2 SYDVKM. CDR3 residues: CASSLPPGSGPHTGELFF. The CDR3 DNA sequence: TGTGCCAGCAGTTTACCGCCGGGTAGCGGCCCTCACACCGGGGAGCTGTTTTTT.

This clone was recorded many times. The V call is TRBV11-2, the J call TRBJ2-1; 7 bases are a match to TRBD1. The CDR3 spans 15 residues. V gave up 2 bases and J gave up 7 bases; unmatched junction bases: 8. Germline assignment: CDR1 SGHAT and CDR2 FQNNGV. CDR3 nucleotides: TGTGCCAGCAGCTTATCGACAGGGAAGTTGAATGAGCAGTTCTTC. Protein sequence: CASSLSTGKLNEQFF.

V is TRBV4-3 and J is TRBJ2-4; 11 bases are a match to TRBD2. The ends lost 0 bases at V and 1 base at J; junction bases unmatched: 8. Germline V gene sequence: CDR1 LGHNA, CDR2 YSLEER. The CDR3 contains 19 residues. CDR3 DNA sequence: TGCGCCAGCAGCCAAGATATAACTAGCGGGAGTAAGGCCAAAAACATTCAGTACTTC. It encodes CASSQDITSGSKAKNIQYF.

This clone appeared a few times. Within the sample, other DNA sequences also encode this same CDR3. The CDR3 nucleotides are TGTGCCATCAGTGCGGGGACAGGGGGTGGCACCGGGGAGCTGTTTTTT. Translated, it gives CAISAGTGGGTGELFF. V and J are TRBV10-3 and TRBJ2-2, with 11 bases that match TRBD1. This CDR3 is 16 amino acids long. Germline V gives CDR1 ENHRY, CDR2 SYGVKD. With V trimmed by 4 bases and J by 4 bases, 5 bases remained unmatched.

The CDR3 region has the DNA TGTGCCAGCAGCTTAGATTGGAGGGAACCCCGTTATACGCAGTATTTT. Translated: CASSLDWREPRYTQYF. J is TRBJ2-3 and V is TRBV11-2, with D maybe TRBD2 (6 bases). This CDR3 contains 16 residues. V lost 0 bases to trimming and J lost 7 bases, with 17 bases between them. Germline values: CDR1 SGHAT, CDR2 FQNNGV.

V is TRBV5-4 and J is TRBJ2-5; 9 bases align to TRBD1. The CDR3 length is 15 residues. The germline CDR1 and CDR2 sequences are SGHNT and YYREEE (reference sequence). The junction had 4 bases not matched to a gene; V was cut back by 3 bases and J by 1 base. CDR3: CASSSRDRAQETQYF. The CDR3, as DNA: TGTGCCAGCAGCTCCCGGGACAGGGCCCAAGAGACCCAGTACTTC.